This TCR beta chain was captured in a study of blood T cells in healthy people across ages. Every participating donor contributed roughly 11 milliliters of peripheral blood through a draw. A J-beta primer mix and a sample-barcoded 5' primer were used in a second PCR of about 7 to 12 cycles. Each CDR3 protein gets one entry after TCRdb re-called the 5' RACE reads with MiXCR. The table records approximately 780,000 distinct CDR3 sequences, 25% to 30% of them present only once. The length of the CDR3 is 16 residues. V lost 0 bases and J lost 7, with 14 bases in between. In germline, CDR1 is SGDLS, CDR2 YYNGEE. These data were also reused for a study on T cells of mothers and their children. This second report adds: The study recruited three healthy Caucasian mothers and their six children as donors. The M1S primer of the second PCR added sample barcodes and 2-4 random nucleotides.

The TCR was taken from a boy younger than 18 in good health. V usage is TRBV9 and J usage is TRBJ1-6; D gene unclear. The sequencing sample was made of blood. CDR3 protein: CASSVGSGQRNSPLHF. The CDR3, as DNA: TGTGCCAGCAGCGTAGGATCAGGCCAAAGGAATTCACCCCTCCACTTT. The variable domain in full, with the rest retrieved from reference TRBV9 and TRBJ1-6, is DSGVTQTPKHLITATGQRVTLRCSPRSGDLSVYWYQQSLDQGLQFLIQYYNGEERAKGNILERFSAQQFPDLHSELNLSSLELGDSALYFCASSVGSGQRNSPLHFGNGTRLTVT.